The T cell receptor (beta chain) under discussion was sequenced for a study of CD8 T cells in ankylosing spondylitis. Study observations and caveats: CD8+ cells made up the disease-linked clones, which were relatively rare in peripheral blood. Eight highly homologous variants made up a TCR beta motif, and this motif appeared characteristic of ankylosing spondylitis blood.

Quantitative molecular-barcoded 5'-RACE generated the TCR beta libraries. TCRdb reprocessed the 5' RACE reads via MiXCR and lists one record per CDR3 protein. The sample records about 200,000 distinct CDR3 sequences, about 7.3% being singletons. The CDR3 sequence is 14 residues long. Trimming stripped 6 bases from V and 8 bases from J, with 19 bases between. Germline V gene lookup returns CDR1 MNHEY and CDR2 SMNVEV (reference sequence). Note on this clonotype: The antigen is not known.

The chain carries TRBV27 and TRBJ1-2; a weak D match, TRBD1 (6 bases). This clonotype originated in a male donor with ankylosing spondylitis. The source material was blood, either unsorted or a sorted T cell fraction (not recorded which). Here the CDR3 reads CASRQTGGGLGYTF. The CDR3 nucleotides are TGTGCCAGCAGACAGACAGGTGGGGGGTTAGGCTACACCTTC.